This T cell receptor (beta chain) comes out of a study of shared clonotypes between healthy human individuals. Overall study: Used for every donor were three CD4 naive, three CD4 memory, two CD8 naive and one CD8 memory plate. Study findings and constraints: With several donors compared, approximately 5% of naive CD4 clonotypes were shared.

CD8 cells regarded as naive lacked CD45RO, were positively chosen for CCR7, and omitted terminally differentiated effector memory CD45RA+ cells. Recent acute infections and vaccinations were absent in the healthy HIV-negative adult donors. As concerns this clone: Its antigen remains unknown.

It was at deep level that the assay was run. Clones were sequenced by immunoSEQ multiplex PCR, and TCRdb holds only the in-frame ones, with some missing. The data hold millions of clones, with more than 85% observed a single time. V was trimmed by 4 bases and J by 0 bases, leaving 6 bases between them. In germline, CDR1 is SGDLS, CDR2 YYNGEE. The CDR3 loop spans 13 amino acids. Sequencing input: naive CD8+ T cells from PBMCs. V is TRBV9 and J is TRBJ2-3; D gene uncertain. This TCR was recovered from a man aged 18 to 35 in good health. Some clones in this sample may be carry-over from other donors' samples. CDR3 amino acids: CASSLHSTDTQYF. The CDR3 DNA sequence: TGTGCCAGCAGCCTTCACAGCACAGATACGCAGTATTTT.